These 24 T cell receptor beta chains were sequenced from one sample in a study of blood T cell repertoires in COVID-19. TCRdb keeps only in-frame clones here, not all; method: immunoSEQ multiplex PCR. Of under 200,000 clones in the sample, around 82% were seen once. Sequenced input: peripheral blood. The origin of the receptors is a man between 70 and 80 years old with active or convalescent COVID-19.

The chain couples TRBV25-1 to TRBJ1-5; 7 bases are shared with TRBD1. CDR1 MGHDK and CDR2 SYGVNS come from the germline V gene. V trimming: 8 bases; J trimming: 0 bases; junction bases outside the gene matches: 7. This CDR3 has 15 residues. CDR3 bases: TGTGCCAGCCACCGGGACAGACATAGCAATCAGCCCCAGCATTTT. Translation gives CASHRDRHSNQPQHF. Using reference TRBV25-1 and TRBJ1-5 for the parts outside the CDR3, the full variable domain is EADIYQTPRYLVIGTGKKITLECSQTMGHDKMYWYQQDPGMELHLIHYSYGVNSTEKGDLSSESTVSRIRTEHFPLTLESARPSHTSQYLCASHRDRHSNQPQHFGDGTRLSIL.

This chain uses TRBV18 with TRBJ2-1; TRBD1 might be the D (5 bases). The CDR3 is 14 amino acids. Germline V lookup: CDR1 KGHSH, CDR2 LQKENI. V was trimmed by 1 base and J by 8 bases, leaving 12 bases between them. The CDR3 spells CASSPRIREDEQFF. CDR3 in DNA: TGTGCCAGCTCACCACGGATCAGGGAAGATGAGCAGTTCTTC. The variable domain in full, completed from reference TRBV18 and TRBJ2-1, reads NAGVMQNPRHLVRRRGQEARLRCSPMKGHSHVYWYRQLPEEGLKFMVYLQKENIIDESGMPKERFSAEFPKEGPSILRIQQVVRGDSAAYFCASSPRIREDEQFFGPGTRLTVL.

This CDR3 is CASTPGQGYGYTF. The CDR3 DNA is TGCGCCAGCACTCCCGGACAGGGTTATGGCTACACCTTC. The chain employs TRBV10-2 and TRBJ1-2, with TRBD1 matching 8 bases. The CDR3 covers 13 residues. Trimming removed 7 bases from V and 5 bases from J; junction bases left unmatched: 6. From germline, CDR1 is WSHSY and CDR2 SAAADI.

This CDR3 is CASTLALIYNSPLHF. In DNA form, the CDR3 reads TGTGCCAGCACCCTTGCCCTAATCTATAATTCACCCCTCCACTTT. The V and J genes are TRBV28 and TRBJ1-6; unclear D gene. V lost 7 bases and J lost 3, with 13 bases in between. Germline CDR1 and CDR2: MDHEN and SYDVKM. The CDR3 has 15 amino acids.

This sequence joins TRBV30 and TRBJ2-6; D ambiguous. CDR3 length: 13 amino acids. CDR1 is GTSNPN, CDR2 SVGIG, per germline (reference sequence). Trimming shortened V by 7 bases and J by 0 bases, and 7 bases separated the two germline ends. CDR3 sequence: CASGDSGANVLTF. DNA for the CDR3: TGTGCCTCAGGTGACTCTGGGGCCAACGTCCTGACTTTC.

This rearrangement joins TRBV6-2 or TRBV6-3 to TRBJ1-2; the D is unclear. Per germline, CDR1 MNHEY and CDR2 SVGEGT. Trimming removed 0 bases at V and 2 bases at J, with 10 bases between. The CDR3 has 15 amino acids. The CDR3 loop reads CASSYSPDTNYGYTF. In nucleotides, the CDR3 is TGTGCCAGCAGTTACTCCCCCGACACAAACTATGGCTACACCTTC.

V usage is TRBV29-1 and J usage is TRBJ2-3; no reliable D call. The germline CDR1 and CDR2 sequences are SQVTM and ANQGSEA. The CDR3 sequence is 14 residues long. V was pared by 2 bases and J by 1 base, with 10 bases between. DNA of the CDR3: TGCAGCGTTGAAACCCGATCGGGCACAGATACGCAGTATTTT. Amino acid sequence: CSVETRSGTDTQYF.

This chain links TRBV27 with TRBJ2-3; 13 positions match TRBD2. The germline V gene encodes CDR1 MNHEY and CDR2 SMNVEV (reference sequence). CDR3 length equals 15 residues. J gave up 4 bases and V 5 bases, and 3 bases lay outside the gene matches. The CDR3 here is CASSRTSGRSDTQYF. CDR3 in DNA: TGTGCCAGCAGTCGGACTAGCGGGAGATCAGATACGCAGTATTTT.

The J gene is TRBJ1-1, the V gene TRBV18; 7 nucleotides match TRBD1. Looked up from germline, CDR1 is KGHSH and CDR2 is LQKENI. V lost 5 bases, J lost 0 bases, and 3 bases stayed unmatched. The CDR3 is 14 residues long. In DNA, the CDR3 is TGTGCCAGCTCAACGGGACAGATGAACACTGAAGCTTTCTTT. This gives the protein CASSTGQMNTEAFF.

This clone was counted a few times. The CDR3 region has the DNA TGTGCCAGCCGGGACAGGGGGATGAACACTGAAGCTTTCTTT. Translating it yields CASRDRGMNTEAFF. The V gene is TRBV2, the J gene TRBJ1-1; TRBD1 aligns across 11 bases. CDR1 and CDR2 (germline): SNHLY, FYNNEI. The CDR3 covers 14 residues. The J segment lost 0 bases and the V segment lost 8 bases, leaving 2 bases of the junction unmatched.

The V call is TRBV20-1, the J call TRBJ1-5, with D unresolved. The CDR3 runs 16 residues. V was clipped by 3 bases and J by 1 base, with 16 bases between them. Germline V gene lookup returns CDR1 DFQATT and CDR2 SNEGSKA (reference sequence). The CDR3 DNA reads TGCAGTGCTAGTGGGCCGGGAAGGCGGAGCAATCAGCCCCAGCATTTT. It is translated as CSASGPGRRSNQPQHF.

The chain links TRBV18 to TRBJ1-5; no clear D. Per germline, CDR1 KGHSH and CDR2 LQKENI. The CDR3 totals 14 residues. With 2 bases removed from V and 7 bases from J, the gap between germline ends came to 12 bases. Here the CDR3 reads CASSPGRGGQPQHF. The CDR3 DNA is TGTGCCAGCTCACCAGGCCGGGGTGGGCAGCCCCAGCATTTT.

This clone was seen a few times. The chain couples TRBV5-6 to TRBJ1-2; 9 bases match TRBD1. This CDR3 region has 13 residues. J was trimmed by 5 bases and V by 5 bases; bases with no gene match: 4. Per the germline V gene, CDR1 is SGHDT and CDR2 is YYEEEE. In DNA form, the CDR3 reads TGTGCCAGCAGGGGACAGGGTCGTTATGGCTACACCTTC. Its translation: CASRGQGRYGYTF.

This clone has just a few counts. The chain has TRBV7-2 and TRBJ1-1; tentative D call: TRBD1 (6 bases). With 2 bases removed from V and 3 bases from J, the gap between germline ends came to 10 bases. Germline CDR1 and CDR2: SGHTA and FQGNSA. The CDR3 sequence is 14 residues long. The DNA of the CDR3 is TGTGCCAGCAGCTTATGGACAGACTACACTGAAGCTTTCTTT. Protein: CASSLWTDYTEAFF.

The chain joins TRBV5-1 to TRBJ2-1; 11 bases agree with TRBD2. Germline V CDR1 and CDR2: SGHRS, YFSETQ. The CDR3 covers 16 residues. J gave up 7 bases and V 4 bases, and 10 bases lay outside the gene matches. The DNA of the CDR3 is TGCGCCAGCAGCCCCATACTAGCGGGAGTGTCTAATGAGCAGTTCTTC. This gives the protein CASSPILAGVSNEQFF.

The J gene is TRBJ1-3, the V gene TRBV15, with D perhaps matching TRBD1 (5 bases). CDR3 length equals 15 residues. Germline values: CDR1 LNHNV, CDR2 YYDKDF (reference sequence). The V end was cut by 0 bases, the J end by 3 bases, with 9 bases between. CDR3 in DNA: TGTGCCACCAGCAGAGATTTGGGGGGTGGAAACACCATATATTTT. Its translation: CATSRDLGGGNTIYF.

The J gene is TRBJ2-5, the V gene TRBV7-3; TRBD2 agrees at 7 bases. Germline V gives CDR1 SGHTA, CDR2 FQGTGA. With V trimmed by 5 bases and J by 4 bases, 10 bases remained unmatched. The CDR3 loop spans 15 amino acids. CDR3: CASSPRPGRGETQYF. CDR3 coding DNA: TGTGCCAGCAGCCCAAGGCCGGGGAGGGGAGAGACCCAGTACTTC.

J is TRBJ2-2 and V is TRBV5-1; tentative D call: TRBD1 (6 bases). CDR1 is SGHRS and CDR2 is YFSETQ in the germline V gene. This CDR3 comprises 15 residues. The V and J ends lost 6 bases and 7 bases respectively, with 19 bases between them. The CDR3 is CASNEGDPSVGELFF. As DNA, the CDR3 is TGCGCCAGCAACGAGGGGGACCCATCAGTCGGGGAGCTGTTTTTT.

The rearrangement links TRBV6-2 or TRBV6-3 to TRBJ2-2, with 15 bases fitting TRBD2. Per germline, CDR1 MNHEY and CDR2 SVGEGT. The ends lost 3 bases at V and 6 bases at J; junction bases unmatched: 11. CDR3 length equals 19 residues. In DNA, the CDR3 is TGTGCCAGCAGTTATCCGGGACTAGCGGGGGGCTATAACCCCGGGGAGCTGTTTTTT. Translated: CASSYPGLAGGYNPGELFF.

The V and J genes are TRBV27 and TRBJ1-2, with TRBD1 as a possible D gene (5 bases). Germline CDR1 reads MNHEY; CDR2 reads SMNVEV (reference sequence). The CDR3 loop spans 15 amino acids. V dropped 3 bases and J dropped 5 bases, with 16 bases sitting between them. The CDR3 nucleotides read TGTGCCAGCAGTTTTTCAACGGGACTGACTTATGGCTACACCTTC. Protein product: CASSFSTGLTYGYTF.

This rearrangement joins TRBV28 to TRBJ2-7; 11 bases fit TRBD1. Trimming cost V 7 bases and J 3 bases; bases outside gene matches: 8. This CDR3 has 15 residues. CDR1 MDHEN and CDR2 SYDVKM come from the germline V gene. This CDR3 reads CASKSAGTGGYEQYF. CDR3 coding DNA: TGTGCCAGCAAATCCGCCGGGACAGGGGGCTACGAGCAGTACTTC.

This chain uses TRBV7-9 with TRBJ1-2; no firm D call. Trimming cost V 2 bases and J 0 bases, with 4 bases left between them. The CDR3 consists of 13 residues. Per germline, CDR1 SEHNR and CDR2 FQNEAQ (reference sequence). CDR3 sequence: CASSLPSNYGYTF. The DNA for the CDR3 is TGTGCCAGCAGCTTACCCTCTAACTATGGCTACACCTTC.

V is TRBV9 and J is TRBJ1-1; 9 nucleotides match TRBD1. The CDR3 runs to 17 residues. Germline loops: CDR1 SGDLS, CDR2 YYNGEE. Germline trimming cut 4 bases from V and 5 bases from J; bases unmatched to any gene: 15. DNA of the CDR3: TGTGCCAGCAGCCCCGGGGTAAGAGGAGGGACAGGGACTGAAGCTTTCTTT. Translating it yields CASSPGVRGGTGTEAFF. Filled out from reference TRBV9 and TRBJ1-1, the complete variable domain reads DSGVTQTPKHLITATGQRVTLRCSPRSGDLSVYWYQQSLDQGLQFLIQYYNGEERAKGNILERFSAQQFPDLHSELNLSSLELGDSALYFCASSPGVRGGTGTEAFFGQGTRLTVV.

V usage is TRBV6-1 and J usage is TRBJ1-3, with D hard to call. Germline CDR1 MNHNS, CDR2 SASEGT. The CDR3 is made up of 17 amino acids. Between the trimmed V and J ends, which lost 4 bases and 2 bases, there was a span of 18 bases. CDR3 sequence reads: CASSGPPGVAAGNTIYF. The CDR3 DNA is TGTGCCAGCAGTGGCCCCCCCGGGGTCGCCGCTGGAAACACCATATATTTT.